This T cell receptor beta chain was documented in a study of blood T cell repertoires in COVID-19. Original methodology: Estimation of nucleated cell counts was performed using reference gene primer amplification. The table came from immunoSEQ multiplex PCR; TCRdb's copy has only in-frame clones and leaves some out. D and trimming were read from the DNA, whereas the V and J calls and clone size are those reported in that table. The profile covers hundreds of thousands of clones, with approximately 90% appearing a single time and about 2% taken by the ten largest. Looked up from germline, CDR1 is SGDLS and CDR2 is YYNGEE. The CDR3 length is 11 residues. Trimming took off 10 bases at V and 7 bases at J, with 15 bases between the two ends.

The sequencing sample was made of PBMCs or T cells enriched from blood (not recorded which). The chain combines TRBV9 with TRBJ2-7, with D possibly being TRBD2 (6 bases). This clonotype was obtained from a woman between 18 and 29 years old with acute COVID-19. The CDR3 reads CASGGGGEQYF. The CDR3 DNA sequence: TGTGCCTCTGGAGGTGGAGGGGAGCAGTACTTC.